This T cell receptor (beta chain) was sequenced in a study of T cell responses to AZD1222 COVID-19 vaccine. Broader study findings: Possibly, clonal diversity was underestimated; donors were largely white British and included more females. Without day 14 samples, only post-peak T cell repertoires were studied. Baseline serostatus was positive in only six AZD1222 recipients. The study found Spike-specific TCR breadth and depth rose after two AZD1222 doses.

TCRdb's copy holds only in-frame clones and misses some; the assay was immunoSEQ multiplex PCR. The sample records about 78,000 clones, approximately 91% being singletons. To note about this clone: Its antigen is currently unknown. The sample holds other DNA sequences that translate to the same CDR3.

This CDR3 is built from 14 residues. The V gene lost 0 bases and the J gene lost 6 bases, with 10 bases spanning the gap. Per the germline V gene, CDR1 is SGDLS and CDR2 is YYNGEE. The material sequenced was peripheral blood, taken on day 0 of MenACWY control vaccination. The source is an adult in good health. The rearrangement links TRBV9 to TRBJ1-5; a possible D gene is TRBD1 (5 bases). The CDR3 sequence: CASSVGGESQPQHF. In DNA form, the CDR3 reads TGTGCCAGCAGCGTAGGAGGGGAAAGTCAGCCCCAGCATTTT.